The 21 T cell receptor beta chains below all came from one sample that was sequenced in a study of long-term antiretroviral therapy in people with HIV. At the survey level, the v3.0 immunoSEQ assay was run. Using immunoSEQ multiplex PCR, the repertoire was profiled, and TCRdb retains in-frame clones only, with some absent. The profile shows roughly 21,000 clones, around three quarters of them singletons. Specimen: unsorted PBMCs, collected 4.1 years after starting antiretroviral therapy. These receptors all come from a woman aged 40 to 55 with HIV.

V gene TRBV9 combines with J gene TRBJ2-3; D is ambiguous. The V gene lost 4 bases and the J gene lost 3 bases, with 9 bases spanning the gap. Germline CDR1 SGDLS, CDR2 YYNGEE. This CDR3 is built from 13 residues. Here the CDR3 reads CASSPPRTDTQYF. In DNA, the CDR3 is TGTGCCAGCAGCCCCCCGAGGACAGATACGCAGTATTTT.

This chain joins TRBV7-9 and TRBJ2-7; no reliable D call. Trimming cost V 9 bases and J 7 bases, with 19 bases left between them. Germline V gene data show CDR1 as SEHNR and CDR2 as FQNEAQ (reference sequence). CDR3 size: 13 residues. The chain's CDR3 is CASDFGDLREQYF. For the CDR3, the DNA is TGTGCCAGTGACTTTGGTGACCTTAGGGAGCAGTACTTC.

J is TRBJ2-7 and V is TRBV5-4; unclear D gene. Germline V CDR1 and CDR2: SGHNT, YYREEE (reference sequence). With 3 bases removed from V and 6 bases from J, the gap between germline ends came to 10 bases. The CDR3 contains 12 residues. The CDR3 region is CASSYVTGEQYF. CDR3 DNA: TGTGCCAGCAGCTACGTGACCGGCGAGCAGTACTTC.

The rearrangement links TRBV30 to TRBJ2-7; the D is unclear. Trimming left V 1 base short and J 2 bases short, with 6 bases between. The CDR3 loop spans 12 amino acids. Per germline, CDR1 GTSNPN and CDR2 SVGIG (reference sequence). In DNA, the CDR3 is TGTGCCTGGAGTGCCACGACCTACGAGCAGTACTTC. Its protein is CAWSATTYEQYF.

This chain uses TRBV7-9 with TRBJ2-3, with 12 bases matching TRBD2. Trimming cost V 5 bases and J 1 base; bases outside gene matches: 7. Germline assignment: CDR1 SEHNR and CDR2 FQNEAQ (reference sequence). The CDR3 has 17 amino acids. Here the CDR3 reads CASSLGTSGLGTDTQYF. CDR3 coding DNA: TGTGCCAGCAGCCTGGGGACTAGCGGGTTGGGCACAGATACGCAGTATTTT.

The V gene is TRBV5-1, the J gene TRBJ1-1, with D maybe TRBD1 (5 bases). The CDR3 has 13 residues. The germline V and J ends were trimmed by 4 bases and 5 bases, with 12 bases remaining between them. Germline values: CDR1 SGHRS, CDR2 YFSETQ. Here the CDR3 DNA reads TGCGCCAGCAGCGGGACCGGAGAGACTGAAGCTTTCTTT. This translates into CASSGTGETEAFF. Full variable domain (remainder filled in from reference TRBV5-1 and TRBJ1-1): KAGVTQTPRYLIKTRGQQVTLSCSPISGHRSVSWYQQTPGQGLQFLFEYFSETQRNKGNFPGRFSGRQFSNSRSEMNVSTLELGDSALYLCASSGTGETEAFFGQGTRLTVV.

The chain has TRBV5-4 and TRBJ2-7, with D maybe TRBD2 (6 bases). CDR3 length equals 14 residues. V lost 2 bases, J lost 0 bases, and 9 bases lay in between. Germline loops: CDR1 SGHNT, CDR2 YYREEE (reference sequence). The CDR3 protein is CASSFGGSSYEQYF. The CDR3 coding sequence is TGTGCCAGCAGCTTTGGGGGGAGCTCCTACGAGCAGTACTTC.

J is TRBJ1-4 and V is TRBV6-5, with D possibly being TRBD1 (5 bases). CDR1 and CDR2 (germline): MNHEY, SVGAGI. V was pared by 5 bases and J by 3 bases, with 10 bases between. The CDR3 is made up of 14 amino acids. CDR3: CASSRQHSNEKLFF. DNA of the CDR3: TGTGCCAGCAGTCGACAGCATTCTAATGAAAAACTGTTTTTT.

CDR3 in amino acids: CASSVGDRQPQHF. CDR3 nucleotides: TGTGCCAGCAGCGTAGGGGACAGACAGCCCCAGCATTTT. The chain combines TRBV9 with TRBJ1-5; 7 nucleotides align to TRBD1. This CDR3 contains 13 residues. Germline V gene lookup returns CDR1 SGDLS and CDR2 YYNGEE. V lost 0 bases, J lost 7 bases, and 1 base stayed unmatched.

The chain is built from TRBV11-2 and TRBJ1-5, with a tentative D call TRBD1 (6 bases). The germline CDR1 and CDR2 sequences are SGHAT and FQNNGV. CDR3 size: 14 residues. V lost 5 bases, J lost 5 bases, and 13 bases lay in between. CDR3 residues: CASSPDRSDQPQHF. In DNA, the CDR3 is TGTGCCAGCAGCCCTGACAGGTCCGATCAGCCCCAGCATTTT.

The chain is built from TRBV12-5 and TRBJ2-2, with no clear D. Per the germline V gene, CDR1 is LGHNT and CDR2 is FRNRAP. V lost 1 base, J lost 8 bases, and 2 bases lay in between. The length of the CDR3 is 11 residues. The CDR3 loop is CASGLEGELFF. In DNA form, the CDR3 reads TGTGCTAGTGGTTTGGAAGGGGAGCTGTTTTTT.

This chain connects TRBV9 to TRBJ2-7, with 8 positions matching TRBD1. This CDR3 contains 14 residues. Losses at the gene ends were 4 bases for V and 4 bases for J; bases not matched to a gene: 7. Germline CDR1 SGDLS, CDR2 YYNGEE. CDR3: CASSPGQGRYEQYF. DNA for the CDR3: TGTGCCAGCAGCCCAGGACAGGGTCGGTACGAGCAGTACTTC.

The genes are TRBV7-9 and TRBJ2-1, with TRBD2 matching 14 bases. The CDR3 length is 16 residues. V was clipped by 5 bases and J by 8 bases; unmatched bases: 8. Germline values: CDR1 SEHNR, CDR2 FQNEAQ (reference sequence). CDR3 loop: CASSPGTSGRKDEQFF. CDR3 DNA: TGTGCCAGCAGCCCCGGGACTAGCGGGAGAAAGGATGAGCAGTTCTTC.

This clone showed up just once. The J gene is TRBJ2-1, the V gene TRBV30, with D perhaps TRBD1 or TRBD2 (5 bases each). V lost 2 bases and J 8 bases, leaving 19 bases between the germline ends. This CDR3 comprises 15 residues. Germline V gene sequence: CDR1 GTSNPN, CDR2 SVGIG (reference sequence). The CDR3 sequence: CAWSTPGPPEHEQFF. CDR3 DNA: TGTGCCTGGAGTACCCCGGGACCCCCGGAGCATGAGCAGTTCTTC.

V gene TRBV4-2 combines with J gene TRBJ1-6, with D possibly being TRBD1 (6 bases). Germline V lookup: CDR1 LGHNA, CDR2 YNFKEQ. Between the trimmed V and J ends, which lost 0 bases and 3 bases, there was a span of 12 bases. The CDR3 has 17 amino acids. This chain's CDR3 is CASSQDIGGGYNSPLHF. CDR3 in DNA: TGTGCCAGCAGCCAAGATATTGGGGGCGGCTATAATTCACCCCTCCACTTT.

V and J are TRBV5-6 and TRBJ1-2; perhaps TRBD1 as D (6 bases). CDR1 and CDR2 from the germline V gene are SGHDT and YYEEEE. V lost 4 bases and J 8 bases, leaving 15 bases between the germline ends. The CDR3 extends over 13 amino acids. The CDR3 DNA sequence: TGTGCCAGCAGCATATTACAGGGTAGCGGCTACACCTTC. It is translated as CASSILQGSGYTF.

The J gene is TRBJ2-5, the V gene TRBV5-1; TRBD2 matches 8 bases. This CDR3 is 16 amino acids long. V shed 0 bases, J shed 1 base, and the junction held 5 bases outside the gene matches. Germline CDR1 is SGHRS and CDR2 is YFSETQ. CDR3 in DNA: TGCGCCAGCAGCTTGGGCGGTAGCGGGACCCAAGAGACCCAGTACTTC. Translating gives CASSLGGSGTQETQYF.

The chain couples TRBV6-5 to TRBJ1-6; D is perhaps TRBD1 (5 bases). The germline V and J ends were trimmed by 8 bases and 0 bases, with 11 bases remaining between them. The CDR3 runs 15 residues. Germline loops: CDR1 MNHEY, CDR2 SVGAGI. Here the CDR3 reads CASAPGHSYNSPLHF. CDR3 bases: TGTGCCAGCGCTCCGGGGCACTCCTATAATTCACCCCTCCACTTT.

The chain has TRBV11-1 and TRBJ2-1; the D gene is possibly TRBD2 (6 bases). Germline values: CDR1 SGHAT, CDR2 FQDESV (reference sequence). The CDR3 is made up of 15 amino acids. Trimming removed 2 bases from V and 8 bases from J, with 16 bases in between. The CDR3 protein is CASSLTTGGVHEQFF. DNA for the CDR3: TGTGCCAGCAGCTTAACAACCGGGGGTGTTCATGAGCAGTTCTTC.

The chain joins TRBV7-9 to TRBJ2-7; no clear D. The CDR3 spans 13 residues. The V gene lost 5 bases and the J gene lost 3 bases, with 11 bases spanning the gap. Germline values: CDR1 SEHNR, CDR2 FQNEAQ (reference sequence). This CDR3 reads CASSPLGFYEQYF. The CDR3 DNA follows: TGTGCCAGCAGCCCCTTAGGGTTCTACGAGCAGTACTTC.

The J gene is TRBJ1-4, the V gene TRBV5-6, with D tentatively TRBD1 (6 bases). The germline CDR1 and CDR2 sequences are SGHDT and YYEEEE. There are 13 residues in the CDR3. V lost 4 bases and J lost 6, with 10 bases in between. CDR3 DNA sequence: TGTGCCAGCAGCCGGGGGGCCCATGAAAAACTGTTTTTT. Encoded protein: CASSRGAHEKLFF.